These 28 T cell receptor beta chains were sequenced from one sample in a study of T cell repertoires in cytomegalovirus infection. TCRdb reprocessed the reads via MiXCR and lists one record per CDR3 protein. The sample records 210,000 or so distinct CDR3 sequences, under 8.5% being singletons. The specimen sequenced was PBMCs. Receptors were obtained from a human donor in good health (CMV status not recorded). Some clones in this sample may be carry-over from other donors' samples.

This clonotype occurred many times. The chain joins TRBV7-2 to TRBJ2-5; the match to TRBD2 covers 8 bases. The trim removed 5 bases at V and 4 bases at J, leaving 0 bases unmatched. The CDR3 sequence is 12 residues long. CDR1 is SGHTA and CDR2 is FQGNSA in the germline V gene. The CDR3 DNA reads TGTGCCAGCAGCCGGGGGGGAGAGACCCAGTACTTC. This translates into CASSRGGETQYF.

This clonotype was counted at least ten times. The J gene is TRBJ2-5, the V gene TRBV28; unclear D gene. The CDR3 sequence is 13 residues long. V was pared by 4 bases and J by 1 base, with 7 bases between. CDR1 is MDHEN and CDR2 is SYDVKM in the germline V gene. Here the CDR3 DNA reads TGTGCCAGCAGTTCGCCCTTCCAAGAGACCCAGTACTTC. Translating it yields CASSSPFQETQYF.

Many counts were recorded for this clonotype. The chain joins TRBV29-1 to TRBJ2-1, with D maybe TRBD1 (6 bases). CDR3 size: 13 residues. Trimming took 3 bases from V and 7 from J, leaving 13 bases between them. Germline V lookup: CDR1 SQVTM, CDR2 ANQGSEA. CDR3 residues: CSVDRGILNEQFF. The CDR3 region has the DNA TGCAGCGTTGACAGGGGAATATTGAATGAGCAGTTCTTC.

This clonotype was observed at least ten times. The J gene is TRBJ1-1, the V gene TRBV12-3 or TRBV12-4; 8 bases line up with TRBD1. Trimming removed 7 bases from V and 4 bases from J; junction bases left unmatched: 8. This CDR3 region has 14 residues. This CDR3 is CASIAGGRGTEAFF. The CDR3 DNA reads as TGTGCCAGCATCGCAGGGGGCAGAGGCACTGAAGCTTTCTTT.

This clonotype appeared many times. The chain combines TRBV5-4 with TRBJ2-7; 11 nucleotides line up with TRBD1. Germline CDR1 reads SGHNT; CDR2 reads YYREEE (reference sequence). V was pared by 2 bases and J by 4 bases, with 8 bases of the junction left unmatched. This CDR3 has 16 amino acids. The CDR3 DNA reads as TGTGCCAGCAGCTTAGCTACCGGGACAGGGGGATACGAGCAGTACTTC. It yields the protein CASSLATGTGGYEQYF.

This clonotype was seen repeatedly, ten times or more. The rearrangement joins TRBV6-6 to TRBJ2-3; tentative D call: TRBD1 (6 bases). CDR1 and CDR2 from the germline V gene are MNHNY and SVGAGI (reference sequence). V was clipped by 6 bases and J by 6 bases, with 16 bases between them. The CDR3 consists of 14 residues. The CDR3 DNA reads TGTGCCAGCAGACCCGCTTCAGGGGTTGATACGCAGTATTTT. Encoded protein: CASRPASGVDTQYF.

This clonotype was counted many times. The rearrangement joins TRBV29-1 to TRBJ1-1; possible D gene TRBD1, 6 bases. Per the germline V gene, CDR1 is SQVTM and CDR2 is ANQGSEA. This CDR3 spans 13 amino acids. For the CDR3, the DNA is TGCAGTGCCAGGGGAACGATGAACACTGAAGCTTTCTTT. Translated, it gives CSARGTMNTEAFF.

This clonotype was seen at least ten times. The chain uses TRBV12-3 or TRBV12-4 and TRBJ1-1, with D tentatively TRBD1 (5 bases). The CDR3 consists of 15 residues. The V end lost 6 bases, the J end lost 0 bases, and 14 bases lay between the germline ends. Here the CDR3 reads CASRPWGGLNTEAFF. CDR3 DNA: TGTGCCAGCAGGCCCTGGGGGGGGTTGAACACTGAAGCTTTCTTT.

This clonotype showed up many times. V usage is TRBV5-4 and J usage is TRBJ2-1; TRBD2 matches 8 bases. This CDR3 region has 12 residues. Germline V gives CDR1 SGHNT, CDR2 YYREEE (reference sequence). V dropped 7 bases and J dropped 8; count of bases not matched to a gene: 5. CDR3 nucleotide sequence: TGTGCCAGCTGCCCTAGCGGGCATGAGCAGTTCTTC. It is translated as CASCPSGHEQFF.

In this sample, this clonotype turned up many times. This rearrangement joins TRBV7-2 to TRBJ2-7; 9 bases agree with TRBD1. The length of the CDR3 is 16 residues. The V gene's germline CDR1 is SGHTA and CDR2 FQGNSA. V shed 5 bases and J 5 bases; nucleotides not matched to a gene: 13. In DNA form, the CDR3 reads TGTGCCAGCAGCCCCACGCGGACAGGGGCGAGAAACGAGCAGTACTTC. Amino acid sequence: CASSPTRTGARNEQYF.

The chain joins TRBV4-3 to TRBJ1-5; D possibly corresponds to TRBD1 (5 bases). CDR3 size: 15 residues. Germline loops: CDR1 LGHNA, CDR2 YSLEER. Trimming left V 0 bases short and J 3 bases short, with 9 bases between. CDR3 coding DNA: TGCGCCAGCAGCCAAGATGGGGGGTTCAATCAGCCCCAGCATTTT. This translates into CASSQDGGFNQPQHF.

This clonotype was picked up many times. The chain has TRBV20-1 and TRBJ2-7; D uncertain. In germline, CDR1 is DFQATT, CDR2 SNEGSKA (reference sequence). This CDR3 spans 13 amino acids. The ends were cut back, 2 bases at V and 1 base at J, with 9 bases in the middle. CDR3 DNA sequence: TGCAGTGCTAGACTTAAATGGTCCTACGAGCAGTACTTC. Its protein is CSARLKWSYEQYF.

At least ten counts were recorded for this clonotype. This sequence joins TRBV6-2 or TRBV6-3 and TRBJ1-1; 7 nucleotides align to TRBD1. This CDR3 is 15 amino acids long. Germline V CDR1 and CDR2: MNHEY, SVGEGT. After removal of 5 bases from V and 0 bases from J, the junction contained 6 bases not matched to a gene. CDR3 protein: CASSPIRGMNTEAFF. The CDR3 region has the DNA TGTGCCAGCAGTCCGATCAGGGGGATGAACACTGAAGCTTTCTTT.

This clonotype was seen a handful of times. The rearrangement links TRBV18 to TRBJ2-3; maybe TRBD2 (6 bases). Trimming took 3 bases from V and 0 from J, leaving 10 bases between them. CDR3 length equals 15 residues. Germline V CDR1 and CDR2: KGHSH, LQKENI. The CDR3 region is CASSPRRASTDTQYF. CDR3 DNA: TGTGCCAGCTCACCTAGGAGGGCTAGCACAGATACGCAGTATTTT.

This clonotype was counted many times. The chain links TRBV2 to TRBJ1-1, with D possibly TRBD1 on 5 matching bases. This CDR3 has 15 residues. The germline CDR1 and CDR2 sequences are SNHLY and FYNNEI. V was trimmed by 4 bases and J by 4 bases, leaving 16 bases between them. The CDR3 DNA reads as TGTGCCAGCAGTGCCCAGGGACTAACAAGCACTGAAGCTTTCTTT. It encodes CASSAQGLTSTEAFF.

This clonotype was found once. This may come from a read error, since a much larger clone is one base off. The rearrangement links TRBV30 to TRBJ1-2, with 7 bases lining up with TRBD1. Losses at the gene ends were 1 base for V and 5 bases for J; bases not matched to a gene: 7. The CDR3 consists of 14 residues. CDR1 GTSNPN and CDR2 SVGIG come from the germline V gene (reference sequence). As DNA, the CDR3 is TGTGCCTGGAGTGGCCGACAGGGTAAGTATGGCTACACCTTC. Encoded protein: CAWSGRQGKYGYTF.

Comments on this clonotype: A single base separates this from a much larger clone, so it may be a read error. The chain combines TRBV4-3 with TRBJ2-1; 7 bases align to TRBD1. This CDR3 is 15 amino acids long. Germline CDR1 is LGHNA and CDR2 is YSLEER. The CDR3 sequence is CASSQTPGQNNELFF. Here the CDR3 DNA reads TGCGCCAGCAGCCAGACCCCGGGACAGAACAATGAGCTGTTCTTC.

This clonotype was recorded at least ten times. The chain recombines TRBV29-1 with TRBJ1-2, with TRBD1 identical over 10 bases. The CDR3 extends over 14 amino acids. V lost 3 bases to trimming and J lost 5 bases; unmatched junction nucleotides: 6. Germline CDR1 reads SQVTM; CDR2 reads ANQGSEA. Here the CDR3 reads CSVDATGGRYGYTF. In DNA form, the CDR3 reads TGCAGCGTTGACGCGACAGGGGGCCGATATGGCTACACCTTC.

This clonotype came up many times. The chain links TRBV20-1 to TRBJ1-1; D not resolved. CDR3 length equals 13 residues. Per the germline V gene, CDR1 is DFQATT and CDR2 is SNEGSKA (reference sequence). Trimming cost V 0 bases and J 1 base, with 6 bases left between them. The CDR3 loop is CSARDPSNTEAFF. CDR3 DNA sequence: TGCAGTGCTAGAGATCCCTCGAACACTGAAGCTTTCTTT.

This clonotype was recorded many times. This chain joins TRBV2 and TRBJ2-1, with D possibly TRBD1 on 6 matching bases. The V end lost 6 bases, the J end lost 5 bases, and 17 bases lay between the germline ends. Germline assignment: CDR1 SNHLY and CDR2 FYNNEI. The CDR3 totals 15 residues. The chain's CDR3 is CASRRTGFTDNEQFF. CDR3 coding DNA: TGTGCCAGCAGGAGAACAGGGTTCACGGACAATGAGCAGTTCTTC.

This clonotype was counted ten times or more. The gene calls are TRBV7-2 and TRBJ2-3; the match to TRBD2 covers 8 bases. The CDR3 runs to 15 residues. Germline trimming cut 7 bases from V and 5 bases from J; bases unmatched to any gene: 11. Looked up from germline, CDR1 is SGHTA and CDR2 is FQGNSA. CDR3 in amino acids: CASTPSGGAIDTQYF. The CDR3 bases are TGTGCCAGCACCCCCTCCGGGGGGGCGATAGATACGCAGTATTTT.

This rearrangement joins TRBV20-1 to TRBJ1-5; D perhaps matches TRBD1 (6 bases). The ends were cut back, 3 bases at V and 1 base at J, with 13 bases in the middle. Germline assignment: CDR1 DFQATT and CDR2 SNEGSKA (reference sequence). The CDR3 has 15 residues. CDR3 DNA: TGCAGTGCTAGCTATGGGGGCCTCAGCAATCAGCCCCAGCATTTT. Its translation is CSASYGGLSNQPQHF.

Ten or more counts support this clonotype. This rearrangement joins TRBV11-2 to TRBJ1-1; weak D call: TRBD1 (5 bases). Germline values: CDR1 SGHAT, CDR2 FQNNGV. The CDR3 spans 16 residues. With 2 bases removed from V and 0 bases from J, the gap between germline ends came to 13 bases. The CDR3 reads CASSLRRQSMNTEAFF. The CDR3 region has the DNA TGTGCCAGCAGCTTACGCCGACAGAGCATGAACACTGAAGCTTTCTTT.

This clonotype was recorded at least ten times. V and J are TRBV20-1 and TRBJ2-5; 11 bases fit TRBD1. Germline assignment: CDR1 DFQATT and CDR2 SNEGSKA (reference sequence). The CDR3 is 14 residues long. V was pared by 6 bases and J by 5 bases, with 8 bases of the junction left unmatched. CDR3 nucleotide sequence: TGCAGTGCCTGGACAGGGGGCGAGGAGGAGACCCAGTACTTC. Translating it yields CSAWTGGEEETQYF.

This clonotype occurred many times. V and J are TRBV7-2 and TRBJ2-3; D unclear. There are 15 residues in the CDR3. Trimming stripped 3 bases from V and 2 bases from J, with 12 bases between. Germline CDR1 is SGHTA and CDR2 is FQGNSA. CDR3 sequence (DNA): TGTGCCAGCAGCTTTCTGCCGCCTCTCACAGATACGCAGTATTTT. The encoded protein is CASSFLPPLTDTQYF.

This clonotype was detected many times. The chain is built from TRBV29-1 and TRBJ2-5; 8 bases are shared with TRBD2. The length of the CDR3 is 13 residues. With 6 bases clipped from V and 4 bases from J, the junction kept 7 bases outside the gene matches. Germline V CDR1 and CDR2: SQVTM, ANQGSEA. CDR3 region: CSVSGTRGETQYF. In nucleotides, the CDR3 is TGCAGCGTCTCCGGGACTAGAGGAGAGACCCAGTACTTC.

This clonotype was found many times. This chain uses TRBV6-1 with TRBJ1-2; 8 nucleotides align to TRBD1. The CDR3 consists of 14 residues. Germline CDR1 and CDR2: MNHNS and SASEGT. J was trimmed by 2 bases and V by 6 bases; bases with no gene match: 5. In nucleotides, the CDR3 is TGTGCCAGCAGGGGGACAGGACTCAACTATGGCTACACCTTC. Amino acids: CASRGTGLNYGYTF.

This clonotype was counted ten times or more. This rearrangement joins TRBV5-6 to TRBJ1-1; perhaps TRBD1 as D (5 bases). The CDR3 has 14 amino acids. CDR1 is SGHDT, CDR2 YYEEEE, per germline. Trimming removed 4 bases from V and 0 bases from J, with 10 bases in between. This chain's CDR3 is CASSPGPLNTEAFF. CDR3 nucleotides: TGTGCCAGCAGCCCGGGACCGCTGAACACTGAAGCTTTCTTT.